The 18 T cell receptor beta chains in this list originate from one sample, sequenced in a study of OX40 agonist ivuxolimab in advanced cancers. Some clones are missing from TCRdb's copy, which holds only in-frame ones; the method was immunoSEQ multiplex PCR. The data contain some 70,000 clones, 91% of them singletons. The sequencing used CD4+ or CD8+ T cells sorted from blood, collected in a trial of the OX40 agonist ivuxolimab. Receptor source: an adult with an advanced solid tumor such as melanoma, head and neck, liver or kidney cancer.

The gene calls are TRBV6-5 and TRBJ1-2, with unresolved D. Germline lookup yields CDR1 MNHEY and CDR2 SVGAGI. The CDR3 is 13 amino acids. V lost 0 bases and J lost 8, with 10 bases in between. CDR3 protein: CASSYSAEVGYTF. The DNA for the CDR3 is TGTGCCAGCAGTTACTCGGCAGAAGTAGGCTACACCTTC.

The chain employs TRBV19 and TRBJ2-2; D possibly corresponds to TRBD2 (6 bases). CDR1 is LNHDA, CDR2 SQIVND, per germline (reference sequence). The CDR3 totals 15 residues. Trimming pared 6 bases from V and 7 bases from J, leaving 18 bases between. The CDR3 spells CASRRESGTDGELFF. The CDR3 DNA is TGTGCCAGTAGACGGGAGTCCGGGACCGACGGGGAGCTGTTTTTT.

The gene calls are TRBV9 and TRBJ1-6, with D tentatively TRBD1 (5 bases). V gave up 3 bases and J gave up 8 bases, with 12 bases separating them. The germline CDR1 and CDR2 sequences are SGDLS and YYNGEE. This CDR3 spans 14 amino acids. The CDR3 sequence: CASSGTGGHSPLHF. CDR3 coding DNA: TGTGCCAGCAGCGGGACCGGGGGTCATTCACCCCTCCACTTT.

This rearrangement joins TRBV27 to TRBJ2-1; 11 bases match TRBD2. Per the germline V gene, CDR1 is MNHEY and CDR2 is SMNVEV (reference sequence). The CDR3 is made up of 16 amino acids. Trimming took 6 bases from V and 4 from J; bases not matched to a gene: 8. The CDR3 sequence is CASSLRGLAEYNEQFF. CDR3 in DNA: TGTGCCAGCAGCCTAAGGGGACTAGCGGAGTACAATGAGCAGTTCTTC.

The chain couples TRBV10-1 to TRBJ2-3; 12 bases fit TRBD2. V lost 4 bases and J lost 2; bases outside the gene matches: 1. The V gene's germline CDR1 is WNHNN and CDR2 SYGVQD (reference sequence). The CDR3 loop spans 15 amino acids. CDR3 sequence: CASSGTSGITDTQYF. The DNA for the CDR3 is TGCGCCAGCAGTGGGACTAGCGGGATCACAGATACGCAGTATTTT.

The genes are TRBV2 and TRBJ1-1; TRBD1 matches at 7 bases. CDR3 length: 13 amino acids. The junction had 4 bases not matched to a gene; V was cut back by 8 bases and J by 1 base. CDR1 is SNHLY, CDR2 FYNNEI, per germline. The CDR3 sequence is CASLRDRNTEAFF. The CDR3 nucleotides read TGTGCCAGCCTCCGGGACAGGAACACTGAAGCTTTCTTT.

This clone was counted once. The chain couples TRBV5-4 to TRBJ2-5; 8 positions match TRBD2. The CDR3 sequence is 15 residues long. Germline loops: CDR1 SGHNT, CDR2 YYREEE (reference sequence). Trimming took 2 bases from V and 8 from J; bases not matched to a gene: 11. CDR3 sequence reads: CASSFGLAGLETQYF. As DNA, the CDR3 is TGTGCCAGCAGCTTCGGGCTAGCGGGCCTTGAAACCCAGTACTTC. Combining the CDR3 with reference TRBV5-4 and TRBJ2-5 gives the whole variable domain ETGVTQSPTHLIKTRGQQVTLRCSSQSGHNTVSWYQQALGQGPQFIFQYYREEENGRGNFPPRFSGLQFPNYSSELNVNALELDDSALYLCASSFGLAGLETQYFGPGTRLLVL.

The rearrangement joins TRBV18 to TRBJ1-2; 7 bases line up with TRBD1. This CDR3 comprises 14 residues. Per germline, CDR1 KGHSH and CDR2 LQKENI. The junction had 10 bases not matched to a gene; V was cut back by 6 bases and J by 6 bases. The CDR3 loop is CASSQDRNSHGYTF. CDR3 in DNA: TGTGCCAGCTCCCAGGACAGGAACTCTCATGGCTACACCTTC.

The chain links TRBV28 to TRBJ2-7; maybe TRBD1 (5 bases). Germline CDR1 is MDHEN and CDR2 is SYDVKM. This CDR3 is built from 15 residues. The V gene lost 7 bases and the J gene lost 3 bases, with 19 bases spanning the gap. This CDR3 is CASTPWGPKGYEQYF. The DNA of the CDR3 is TGTGCCAGCACCCCGTGGGGCCCCAAGGGCTACGAGCAGTACTTC.

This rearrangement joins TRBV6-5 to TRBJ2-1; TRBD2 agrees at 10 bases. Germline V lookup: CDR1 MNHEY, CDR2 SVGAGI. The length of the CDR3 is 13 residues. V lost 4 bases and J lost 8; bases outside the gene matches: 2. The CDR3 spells CASSSGLAHEQFF. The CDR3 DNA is TGTGCCAGCAGTTCGGGACTAGCGCATGAGCAGTTCTTC.

CDR3 coding DNA: TGTGCCTGGAGTAGGGAAAGGGATAACGGGGAGCTGTTTTTT. Protein sequence: CAWSRERDNGELFF. The chain recombines TRBV30 with TRBJ2-2; D remains unclear. Germline loops: CDR1 GTSNPN, CDR2 SVGIG (reference sequence). V was shortened by 2 bases and J by 7 bases, with 14 bases between the two germline ends. The CDR3 loop spans 14 amino acids.

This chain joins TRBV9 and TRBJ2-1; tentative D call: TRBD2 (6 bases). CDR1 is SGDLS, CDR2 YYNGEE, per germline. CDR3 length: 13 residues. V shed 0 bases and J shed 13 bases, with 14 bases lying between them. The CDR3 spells CASSVGGDSPQFF. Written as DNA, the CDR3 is TGTGCCAGCAGCGTAGGAGGGGACTCACCCCAGTTCTTC.

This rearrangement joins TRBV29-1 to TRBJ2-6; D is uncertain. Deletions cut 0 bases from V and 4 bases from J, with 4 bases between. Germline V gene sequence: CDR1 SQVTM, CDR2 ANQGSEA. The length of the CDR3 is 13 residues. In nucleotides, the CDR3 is TGCAGCGTTGAAGAGGCCGGGGCCAACGTCCTGACTTTC. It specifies CSVEEAGANVLTF.

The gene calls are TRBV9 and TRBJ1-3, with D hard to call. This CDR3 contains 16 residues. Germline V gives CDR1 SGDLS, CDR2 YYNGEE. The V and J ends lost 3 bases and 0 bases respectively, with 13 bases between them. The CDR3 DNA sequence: TGTGCCAGCAGCGCCTCCGTGTGGGGCTCTGGAAACACCATATATTTT. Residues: CASSASVWGSGNTIYF.

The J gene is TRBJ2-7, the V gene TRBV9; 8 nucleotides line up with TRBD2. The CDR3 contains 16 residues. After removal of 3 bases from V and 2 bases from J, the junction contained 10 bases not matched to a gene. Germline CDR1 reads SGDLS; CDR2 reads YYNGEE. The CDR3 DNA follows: TGTGCCAGCAGCGCGGCGGGTAGCGGGGTCCCCTACGAGCAGTACTTC. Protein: CASSAAGSGVPYEQYF.

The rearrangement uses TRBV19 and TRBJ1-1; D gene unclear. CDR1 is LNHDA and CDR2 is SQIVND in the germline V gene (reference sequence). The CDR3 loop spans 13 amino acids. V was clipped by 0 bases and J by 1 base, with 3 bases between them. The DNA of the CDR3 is TGTGCCAGTAGTATAGACGGGAACACTGAAGCTTTCTTT. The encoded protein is CASSIDGNTEAFF.

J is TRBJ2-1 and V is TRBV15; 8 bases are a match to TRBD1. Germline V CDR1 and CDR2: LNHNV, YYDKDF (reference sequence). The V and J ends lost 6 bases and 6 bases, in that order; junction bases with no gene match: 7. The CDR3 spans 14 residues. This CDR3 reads CATRAGTGGNEQFF. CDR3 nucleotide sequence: TGTGCCACCAGGGCAGGAACAGGGGGCAATGAGCAGTTCTTC.

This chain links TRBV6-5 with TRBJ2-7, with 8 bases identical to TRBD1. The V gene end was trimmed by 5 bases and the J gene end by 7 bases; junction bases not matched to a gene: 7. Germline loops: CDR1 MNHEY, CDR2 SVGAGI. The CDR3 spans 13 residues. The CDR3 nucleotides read TGTGCCAGCAGTCCAGGGGGCTCGGGGGAGCAGTACTTC. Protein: CASSPGGSGEQYF.